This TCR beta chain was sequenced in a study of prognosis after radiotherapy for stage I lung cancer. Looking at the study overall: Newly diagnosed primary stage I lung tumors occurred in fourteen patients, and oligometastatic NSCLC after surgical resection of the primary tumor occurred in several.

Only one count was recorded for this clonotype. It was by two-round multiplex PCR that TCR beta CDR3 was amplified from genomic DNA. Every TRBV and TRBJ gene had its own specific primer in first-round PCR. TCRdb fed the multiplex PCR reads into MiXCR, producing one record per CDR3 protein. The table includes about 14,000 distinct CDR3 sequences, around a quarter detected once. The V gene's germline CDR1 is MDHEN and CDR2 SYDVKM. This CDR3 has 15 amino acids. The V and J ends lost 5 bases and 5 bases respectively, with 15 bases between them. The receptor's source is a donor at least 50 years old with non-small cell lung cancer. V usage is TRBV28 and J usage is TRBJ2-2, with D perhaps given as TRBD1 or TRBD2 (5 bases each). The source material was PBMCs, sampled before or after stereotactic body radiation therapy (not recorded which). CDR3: CASSPPIEGTGELFF. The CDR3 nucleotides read TGTGCCAGCAGTCCCCCTATAGAGGGGACCGGGGAGCTGTTTTTT.